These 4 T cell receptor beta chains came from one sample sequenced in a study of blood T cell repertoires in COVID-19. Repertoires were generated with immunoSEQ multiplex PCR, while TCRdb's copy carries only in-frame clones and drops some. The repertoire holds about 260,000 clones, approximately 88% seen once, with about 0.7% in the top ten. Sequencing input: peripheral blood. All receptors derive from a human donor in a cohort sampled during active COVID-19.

The CDR3 spells CASSTGGKTEAFF. Here the CDR3 DNA reads TGTGCCAGCAGTACAGGGGGCAAAACTGAAGCTTTCTTT. The rearrangement joins TRBV6-2 or TRBV6-3 to TRBJ1-1; TRBD1 matches at 9 bases. V lost 5 bases and J lost 5; bases outside the gene matches: 3. The germline V gene has CDR1 MNHEY and CDR2 SVGEGT. This CDR3 comprises 13 residues.

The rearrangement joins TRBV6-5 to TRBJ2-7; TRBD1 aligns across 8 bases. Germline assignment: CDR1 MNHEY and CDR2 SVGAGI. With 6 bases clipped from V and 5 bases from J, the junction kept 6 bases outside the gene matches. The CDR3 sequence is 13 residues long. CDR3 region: CASSGQGWDEQYF. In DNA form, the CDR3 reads TGTGCCAGCAGCGGACAGGGCTGGGACGAGCAGTACTTC.

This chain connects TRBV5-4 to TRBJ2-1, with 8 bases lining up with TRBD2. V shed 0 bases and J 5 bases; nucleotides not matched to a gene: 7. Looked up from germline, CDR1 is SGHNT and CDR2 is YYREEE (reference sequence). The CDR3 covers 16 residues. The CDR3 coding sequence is TGTGCCAGCAGCTTGGATGCGGGGGGAGTCCACAATGAGCAGTTCTTC. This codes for CASSLDAGGVHNEQFF.

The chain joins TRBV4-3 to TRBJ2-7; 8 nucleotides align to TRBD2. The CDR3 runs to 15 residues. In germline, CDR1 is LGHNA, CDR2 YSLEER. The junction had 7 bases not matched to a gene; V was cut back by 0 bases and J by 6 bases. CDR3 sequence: CASSQDRGGRREQYF. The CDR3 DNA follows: TGCGCCAGCAGCCAAGATCGGGGGGGGCGGCGCGAGCAGTACTTC.